These T cell receptor beta chains were read from a single sample in a study of human T cells and chemical hapten exposure. A single record per CDR3 protein comes from TCRdb applying MiXCR to the RACE reads. This table has approximately 49,000 distinct CDR3 sequences, 9% to 9.5% appearing once. This sample comprised whole blood, obtained in connection with sensitization to the hapten diphenylcyclopropenone (DPC). These receptors were taken from a woman aged 50 to 65 with alopecia areata. Some clones in this sample may be carry-over from other donors' samples. CDR3s include the opening cysteine and the closing phenylalanine or tryptophan. The order of the fields is clone size, D gene, V gene, J gene, CDR3 protein, CDR3 DNA. The D gene is left open where the match is weak. Some rows mark clone size as missing; the rest say once, few, many or name a class of expanded clone.

-	-	TRBV25-1	TRBJ2-1	CASSDRRQGGGNEQFF	TGTGCCAGCAGTGACCGCCGACAGGGAGGGGGCAATGAGCAGTTCTTC
many	-	TRBV20-1	TRBJ1-1	CSAKISRGGGREGNTEAFF	TGCAGTGCCAAAATCTCGCGTGGCGGGGGGCGCGAAGGAAACACTGAAGCTTTCTTT
many	-	TRBV2	TRBJ2-3	CASNSGAGADTQYF	TGTGCCAGCAACTCGGGGGCCGGGGCAGATACGCAGTATTTT
many	-	TRBV2	TRBJ1-5	CASRTCFLYLQGTNNQPQHF	TGTGCCAGCAGAACTTGCTTCCTTTACCTTCAGGGAACAAACAATCAGCCCCAGCATTTT
many	-	TRBV12-3/TRBV12-4	TRBJ2-1	CASSPGASKYNEQFF	TGTGCCAGCAGTCCCGGAGCATCGAAATACAATGAGCAGTTCTTC
many	-	TRBV29-1	TRBJ2-2	CSVPDRLNTGELFF	TGCAGCGTTCCGGACAGATTGAACACCGGGGAGCTGTTTTTT
-	-	TRBV3-1	TRBJ2-5	CASSQDTLGETQYF	TGTGCCAGCAGCCAAGACACATTGGGCGAGACCCAGTACTTC
-	-	TRBV29-1	TRBJ1-5	CSVQPQHF	TGCAGCGTCCAGCCCCAGCATTTT
many	TRBD1	TRBV20-1	TRBJ1-4	CSAPQGYEKLFF	TGCAGTGCCCCACAGGGGTATGAAAAACTGTTTTTT
few	-	TRBV12-3/TRBV12-4	TRBJ1-4	CASSLYGGEKLFF	TGTGCCAGCAGTTTATACGGCGGTGAAAAACTGTTTTTT
many	TRBD1	TRBV6-1	TRBJ2-5	CASAIGTAKGTETQYF	TGTGCCAGCGCTATTGGGACAGCCAAGGGGACAGAGACCCAGTACTTC
many	TRBD1	TRBV9	TRBJ1-2	CASSRQGADGYTF	TGTGCCAGCAGCCGACAGGGGGCTGATGGCTACACCTTC
few	TRBD2	TRBV4-1	TRBJ2-7	CASSQRSSGDEQYF	TGCGCCAGCAGCCAACGCTCTAGCGGGGACGAGCAGTACTTC
-	TRBD2	TRBV7-2	TRBJ2-3	CASSLVSSPLAGRTDTQYF	TGTGCCAGCAGCTTAGTAAGTTCCCCACTAGCGGGACGCACAGATACGCAGTATTTT
few	TRBD2	TRBV12-3/TRBV12-4	TRBJ2-1	CASSLVSGSGSEQFF	TGTGCCAGCAGTTTAGTTAGCGGGAGTGGGTCTGAGCAGTTCTTC
many	TRBD2	TRBV28	TRBJ2-7	CASKVGTSGISYEQYF	TGTGCCAGCAAAGTAGGGACTAGCGGGATATCATACGAGCAGTACTTC
many	-	TRBV11-3	TRBJ2-7	CASSLSGRDGAEQYF	TGTGCCAGCAGCTTATCAGGACGGGACGGAGCCGAGCAGTACTTC
-	-	TRBV7-2	TRBJ1-2	CASSSGTGNYGYTF	TGTGCCAGCAGCTCAGGGACGGGGAACTATGGCTACACCTTC
many	-	TRBV2	TRBJ1-2	CASSQKQGYNYGYTF	TGTGCCAGCAGTCAGAAACAGGGATATAACTATGGCTACACCTTC
-	-	TRBV7-6	TRBJ2-3	CASSARASGTDTQYF	TGTGCCAGCAGCGCACGGGCTAGCGGCACAGATACGCAGTATTTT
-	TRBD1	TRBV6-1	TRBJ2-7	CASSGSGMFATGFYEQYF	TGTGCCAGCAGTGGTTCGGGCATGTTTGCGACAGGGTTCTACGAGCAGTACTTC
-	-	TRBV5-5	TRBJ1-4	CASRMTPTVNEKLFF	TGTGCCAGCAGGATGACCCCGACGGTGAATGAAAAACTGTTTTTT
few	-	TRBV7-9	TRBJ1-1	CASSFHREEAFF	TGTGCCAGCAGCTTCCACAGGGAGGAAGCTTTCTTT
few	-	TRBV7-9	TRBJ2-3	CASSRRGDRAVADTQYF	TGTGCCAGCAGCCGGCGGGGGGACAGGGCCGTCGCAGATACGCAGTATTTT
few	TRBD1	TRBV9	TRBJ1-1	CASSPPGQGAGTEAFF	TGTGCCAGCAGCCCGCCGGGACAGGGGGCGGGCACTGAAGCTTTCTTT
many	-	TRBV5-6	TRBJ1-2	CASSLDKYYGYTF	TGTGCCAGCAGCCTGGACAAATACTATGGCTACACCTTC
-	TRBD2	TRBV12-3/TRBV12-4	TRBJ2-1	CASRGTSPSNEQFF	TGTGCCAGCAGGGGGACTAGCCCCTCCAATGAGCAGTTCTTC
many	-	TRBV27	TRBJ2-1	CASSLSPPGNEQFF	TGTGCCAGCAGTTTAAGTCCACCGGGCAATGAGCAGTTCTTC
many	TRBD1	TRBV29-1	TRBJ2-2	CSGGGTGANTGELFF	TGCAGCGGTGGAGGGACAGGCGCGAACACCGGGGAGCTGTTTTTT
many	TRBD1	TRBV20-1	TRBJ2-7	CSASRQGTLYEQYF	TGCAGTGCTAGCAGACAGGGGACCCTCTACGAGCAGTACTTC
many	-	TRBV7-2	TRBJ2-7	CASSREYEQYF	TGTGCCAGCAGCCGTGAATACGAGCAGTACTTC
-	-	TRBV20-1	TRBJ1-5	CSASDPLGSNQPQHF	TGCAGTGCTAGCGATCCTTTGGGGAGCAATCAGCCCCAGCATTTT
-	-	TRBV28	TRBJ1-2	CASSPSYGYTF	TGTGCCAGCAGTCCCTCCTATGGCTACACCTTC
many	-	TRBV14	TRBJ2-6	CASSLGRSSGANVLTF	TGTGCCAGCAGCCTGGGACGGTCATCTGGGGCCAACGTCCTGACTTTC
-	-	TRBV11-3	TRBJ1-1	CASSPGSGTEAFF	TGTGCCAGCAGCCCGGGTTCCGGCACTGAAGCTTTCTTT
many	TRBD2	TRBV11-2	TRBJ2-3	CASSLVMGEGPDTQYF	TGTGCCAGCAGCTTAGTTATGGGGGAGGGACCAGATACGCAGTATTTT
many	TRBD2	TRBV20-1	TRBJ2-7	CSAFGGASGSSEQYF	TGCAGTGCATTCGGCGGGGCTAGCGGGAGTAGCGAGCAGTACTTC
few	-	TRBV12-5	TRBJ1-5	CASGLDSTNQPQHF	TGTGCTAGTGGTTTGGACAGCACCAATCAGCCCCAGCATTTT
many	-	TRBV14	TRBJ2-3	CASSQDRTDTQYF	TGTGCCAGCAGCCAAGACCGCACAGATACGCAGTATTTT
few	-	TRBV9	TRBJ2-1	CASSEWTGRDNEQFF	TGTGCCAGCAGTGAATGGACAGGGAGGGACAATGAGCAGTTCTTC
many	-	TRBV12-3/TRBV12-4	TRBJ1-1	CASSSHSGAQAFF	TGTGCCAGCAGTTCTCACTCTGGGGCCCAAGCTTTCTTT
many	TRBD1	TRBV29-1	TRBJ2-3	CSTDTGDGTDTQYF	TGCAGCACCGATACAGGGGACGGCACAGATACGCAGTATTTT
many	-	TRBV2	TRBJ2-7	CASLSSEQYF	TGTGCCAGCCTGAGCTCCGAGCAGTACTTC
-	-	TRBV29-1	TRBJ1-1	CSVDWRVDTEAFF	TGCAGCGTTGACTGGAGGGTAGACACTGAAGCTTTCTTT
-	-	TRBV29-1	TRBJ2-7	CSTETGYEQYF	TGCAGCACGGAGACAGGATACGAGCAGTACTTC
few	TRBD1	TRBV28	TRBJ2-7	CASSLRTGPYEQYF	TGTGCCAGCAGTTTGAGGACAGGGCCCTACGAGCAGTACTTC
-	-	TRBV7-2	TRBJ1-4	CASSPLGVKLFF	TGTGCCAGCAGCCCGCTGGGGGTAAAACTGTTTTTT
-	-	TRBV6-5	TRBJ1-2	CASSAPTGRNYGYTF	TGTGCCAGCAGTGCCCCGACAGGACGAAACTATGGCTACACCTTC
many	-	TRBV4-3	TRBJ2-1	CASSQDASSYNEQFF	TGCGCCAGCAGCCAAGATGCCAGCTCCTACAATGAGCAGTTCTTC
many	-	TRBV11-2	TRBJ1-1	CASSLARAGDTEAFF	TGTGCCAGCAGCTTAGCGAGGGCAGGAGACACTGAAGCTTTCTTT
many	TRBD2	TRBV4-2	TRBJ2-5	CASSPHPRLAGALETQYF	TGTGCCAGCAGCCCCCACCCCAGACTAGCGGGAGCATTAGAGACCCAGTACTTC